Presented here are 25 T cell receptor beta chains from one specimen sequenced in a study of blood T cell repertoires in COVID-19. Sequencing was performed with immunoSEQ multiplex PCR; in TCRdb, only in-frame clones are kept and a portion is missing. The sample lists about 210,000 clones; under 95% were seen once. Sequences were obtained from peripheral blood. Receptors originate from a man aged 25-45 years with acute or convalescent COVID-19.

This chain links TRBV14 with TRBJ1-2, with 7 bases that match TRBD1. CDR1 and CDR2 (germline): SGHDN, FVKESK. The CDR3 consists of 18 residues. V gave up 0 bases and J gave up 4 bases; unmatched junction bases: 14. DNA of the CDR3: TGTGCCAGCAGCCAAGACCTAGGAGGGACAGCAATAACCTATGGCTACACCTTC. This translates into CASSQDLGGTAITYGYTF. Complete variable domain (other parts from reference TRBV14 and TRBJ1-2): EAGVTQFPSHSVIEKGQTVTLRCDPISGHDNLYWYRRVMGKEIKFLLHFVKESKQDESGMPNNRFLAERTGGTYSTLKVQPAELEDSGVYFCASSQDLGGTAITYGYTFGSGTRLTVV.

V and J are TRBV6-5 and TRBJ1-1; D is possibly TRBD1 (6 bases). The CDR3 extends over 16 amino acids. CDR1 is MNHEY, CDR2 SVGAGI, per germline. Deletions cut 0 bases from V and 4 bases from J, with 15 bases between. The CDR3 is CASSYSGLGGSTEAFF. The CDR3 nucleotides read TGTGCCAGCAGTTACTCTGGTTTAGGGGGTTCCACTGAAGCTTTCTTT.

The chain is built from TRBV10-3 and TRBJ2-7; D gene ambiguous. Per germline, CDR1 ENHRY and CDR2 SYGVKD. The CDR3 contains 13 residues. V shed 6 bases and J shed 3 bases, with 12 bases lying between them. The CDR3 region has the DNA TGTGCCATCAGCCCATCCCCGGGCTACGAGCAGTACTTC. The encoded protein is CAISPSPGYEQYF.

This clone has just a few counts. The chain is built from TRBV27 and TRBJ2-2; 9 positions agree with TRBD2. Looked up from germline, CDR1 is MNHEY and CDR2 is SMNVEV (reference sequence). CDR3 length: 16 residues. The V gene end was trimmed by 10 bases and the J gene end by 7 bases; junction bases not matched to a gene: 16. CDR3 bases: TGTGCCACATTACAAACCGGGACTAGCTGGGGCGGGGAGCTGTTTTTT. This gives the protein CATLQTGTSWGGELFF.

The chain combines TRBV7-3 with TRBJ2-2; 11 bases are shared with TRBD2. In germline, CDR1 is SGHTA, CDR2 FQGTGA. This CDR3 comprises 17 residues. V lost 4 bases to trimming and J lost 4 bases; unmatched junction nucleotides: 8. This chain's CDR3 is CASSSQTSGSSTGELFF. CDR3 coding DNA: TGTGCCAGCAGCTCCCAAACTAGCGGGAGTTCCACCGGGGAGCTGTTTTTT.

The rearrangement joins TRBV6-6 to TRBJ2-1; 13 nucleotides agree with TRBD2. CDR1 and CDR2 (germline): MNHNY, SVGAGI (reference sequence). The V gene end was trimmed by 5 bases and the J gene end by 7 bases; junction bases not matched to a gene: 8. The CDR3 is 16 amino acids. CDR3 amino acids: CASSVTSGRAGNEQFF. In DNA form, the CDR3 reads TGTGCCAGCAGTGTAACTAGCGGGAGGGCCGGTAATGAGCAGTTCTTC.

This clone was observed a handful of times. This CDR3 is CASSQGHTEAFF. As DNA, the CDR3 is TGTGCCAGCAGTCAGGGTCACACTGAAGCTTTCTTT. V and J are TRBV6-5 and TRBJ1-1, with a tentative D call TRBD1 (5 bases). The ends were cut back, 5 bases at V and 3 bases at J, with 7 bases in the middle. The CDR3 loop spans 12 amino acids. CDR1 MNHEY and CDR2 SVGAGI come from the germline V gene.

The chain is built from TRBV30 and TRBJ2-7, with a tentative D call TRBD1 (6 bases). The V and J ends lost 0 bases and 2 bases respectively, with 11 bases between them. The CDR3 length is 14 residues. CDR1 and CDR2 from the germline V gene are GTSNPN and SVGIG (reference sequence). The CDR3 bases are TGTGCCTGGAGTGTAAATAGGGGGACCTACGAGCAGTACTTC. Translated, it gives CAWSVNRGTYEQYF.

The chain carries TRBV10-3 and TRBJ1-4; D is unclear. Looked up from germline, CDR1 is ENHRY and CDR2 is SYGVKD. CDR3 length: 13 residues. The germline V and J ends were trimmed by 5 bases and 3 bases, with 7 bases remaining between them. The CDR3 nucleotides are TGTGCCATCAGTTCAGGTCCTAATGAAAAACTGTTTTTT. This codes for CAISSGPNEKLFF.

The rearrangement links TRBV6-5 to TRBJ1-2, with D unresolved. The CDR3 is 16 residues long. From germline, CDR1 is MNHEY and CDR2 SVGAGI. V dropped 2 bases and J dropped 0 bases, with 13 bases sitting between them. CDR3 protein: CASSYKQANPNYGYTF. The DNA for the CDR3 is TGTGCCAGCAGTTACAAGCAGGCCAATCCTAACTATGGCTACACCTTC.

The gene calls are TRBV4-1 and TRBJ1-2; D gene unclear. The germline V and J ends were trimmed by 0 bases and 3 bases, with 14 bases remaining between them. The CDR3 has 16 amino acids. The germline V gene encodes CDR1 MGHRA and CDR2 YSYEKL. CDR3 sequence reads: CASSQDRRGMDYGYTF. CDR3 nucleotides: TGCGCCAGCAGCCAAGATAGGAGAGGGATGGACTATGGCTACACCTTC.

The chain uses TRBV28 and TRBJ1-5; maybe TRBD1 (6 bases). This CDR3 is built from 15 residues. Trimming took 3 bases from V and 5 from J, leaving 14 bases between them. Germline V CDR1 and CDR2: MDHEN, SYDVKM. As DNA, the CDR3 is TGTGCCAGCAGTTTCATACAGGGTTCGTATCAGCCCCAGCATTTT. Amino acid sequence: CASSFIQGSYQPQHF.

The rearrangement links TRBV29-1 to TRBJ2-5; D unresolved. Deletions cut 3 bases from V and 2 bases from J, with 10 bases between. Germline V lookup: CDR1 SQVTM, CDR2 ANQGSEA. The length of the CDR3 is 13 residues. CDR3: CSVDLSVQETQYF. The CDR3 DNA sequence: TGCAGCGTTGATTTATCAGTGCAAGAGACCCAGTACTTC.

The chain has TRBV6-1 and TRBJ2-7; possible D gene TRBD2, 7 bases. The CDR3 sequence is 15 residues long. The germline V gene encodes CDR1 MNHNS and CDR2 SASEGT. V was trimmed by 3 bases and J by 2 bases, leaving 14 bases between them. The CDR3 DNA sequence: TGTGCCAGCAGTGATTTCGGGGGGCGGACCTACGAGCAGTACTTC. This translates into CASSDFGGRTYEQYF.

The chain joins TRBV6-4 to TRBJ2-2, with 10 bases that match TRBD2. Germline V gives CDR1 MRHNA, CDR2 SNTAGT. The CDR3 totals 15 residues. Trimming removed 8 bases from V and 3 bases from J; junction bases left unmatched: 6. DNA for the CDR3: TGTGCCAGCCAAGTCCTAGCGGGGGACACCGGGGAGCTGTTTTTT. It yields the protein CASQVLAGDTGELFF.

The chain recombines TRBV4-1 with TRBJ1-6; 7 positions agree with TRBD1. CDR3 size: 16 residues. V trimming: 4 bases; J trimming: 9 bases; junction bases outside the gene matches: 12. Germline V gives CDR1 MGHRA, CDR2 YSYEKL. This CDR3 is CASSPDTRGLGSPLHF. The CDR3 bases are TGCGCCAGCAGCCCAGACACGAGGGGGCTTGGTTCACCCCTCCACTTT.

This chain links TRBV18 with TRBJ1-2, with TRBD1 matching 10 bases. The CDR3 totals 18 residues. The V segment lost 0 bases and the J segment 3 bases; nucleotides outside the gene matches: 10. CDR1 is KGHSH, CDR2 LQKENI, per germline. The CDR3 region is CASSPPLLTGGAYYGYTF. The CDR3 nucleotides read TGTGCCAGCTCACCACCACTTCTGACAGGGGGCGCTTACTATGGCTACACCTTC.

This clone was picked up one time. The chain employs TRBV30 and TRBJ2-2, with D perhaps TRBD1 or TRBD2 (5 bases each). V was trimmed by 5 bases and J by 3 bases, leaving 16 bases between them. This CDR3 comprises 15 residues. Per the germline V gene, CDR1 is GTSNPN and CDR2 is SVGIG (reference sequence). The CDR3 DNA is TGTGCCTGGGGACTCGACAGTCGGGACACCGGGGAGCTGTTTTTT. It encodes CAWGLDSRDTGELFF.

V is TRBV7-8 and J is TRBJ2-2, with D possibly being TRBD1 (6 bases). V gave up 5 bases and J gave up 0 bases, with 10 bases separating them. The CDR3 is made up of 15 amino acids. CDR1 and CDR2 (germline): SGHVS, FQNEAQ. CDR3 sequence reads: CASSNNRANTGELFF. Here the CDR3 DNA reads TGTGCCAGCAGCAATAACAGGGCGAACACCGGGGAGCTGTTTTTT. The complete variable domain, with remaining parts taken from reference TRBV7-8 and TRBJ2-2, reads GAGVSQSPRYKVAKRGQDVALRCDPISGHVSLFWYQQALGQGPEFLTYFQNEAQLDKSGLPSDRFFAERPEGSVSTLKIQRTQQEDSAVYLCASSNNRANTGELFFGEGSRLTVL.

This rearrangement joins TRBV6-5 to TRBJ2-2; 8 nucleotides match TRBD2. The CDR3 runs to 15 residues. The V and J ends lost 7 bases and 4 bases, in that order; junction bases with no gene match: 8. The V gene's germline CDR1 is MNHEY and CDR2 SVGAGI. The CDR3 DNA is TGTGCCAGCACCCATTGGCGGGGGGTCACCGGGGAGCTGTTTTTT. Translation: CASTHWRGVTGELFF.

The genes are TRBV6-5 and TRBJ1-1; 8 nucleotides align to TRBD1. The germline V gene encodes CDR1 MNHEY and CDR2 SVGAGI. This CDR3 comprises 14 residues. V was pared by 2 bases and J by 4 bases, with 3 bases of the junction left unmatched. For the CDR3, the DNA is TGTGCCAGCAGTTACCTTACAGGGGGCACTGAAGCTTTCTTT. Its translation: CASSYLTGGTEAFF.

This clone appeared a single time. The chain uses TRBV13 and TRBJ1-1, with TRBD1 matching 10 bases. Germline CDR1 is PRHDT and CDR2 is FYEKMQ (reference sequence). The CDR3 covers 19 residues. V lost 5 bases, J lost 1 base, and 16 bases stayed unmatched. CDR3 residues: CASSHDHWTGGRRNTEAFF. In nucleotides, the CDR3 is TGTGCCAGCAGCCACGACCATTGGACAGGGGGTCGGCGGAACACTGAAGCTTTCTTT.

The chain is built from TRBV6-1 and TRBJ2-1, with TRBD2 identical over 8 bases. The CDR3 runs 16 residues. V trimming: 4 bases; J trimming: 9 bases; junction bases outside the gene matches: 14. CDR1 MNHNS and CDR2 SASEGT come from the germline V gene. The CDR3 nucleotides are TGTGCCAGCAGTGGCTGGGGTCGGGAGGGCCGAAGTGAGCAGTTCTTC. This encodes CASSGWGREGRSEQFF.

The chain is built from TRBV7-9 and TRBJ2-7, with D perhaps matching TRBD1 (6 bases). The CDR3 extends over 15 amino acids. From germline, CDR1 is SEHNR and CDR2 FQNEAQ (reference sequence). V was trimmed by 2 bases and J by 2 bases, leaving 13 bases between them. The CDR3, as DNA: TGTGCCAGCAGCTTAAGAACAGGGTCAGCCTACGAGCAGTACTTC. Translation: CASSLRTGSAYEQYF.

The V gene is TRBV5-4, the J gene TRBJ2-3; 12 bases line up with TRBD2. The CDR3 extends over 16 amino acids. CDR1 is SGHNT, CDR2 YYREEE, per germline (reference sequence). Trimming took 0 bases from V and 6 from J; bases not matched to a gene: 5. CDR3 loop: CASSLGTSGDRDTQYF. The CDR3 DNA reads as TGTGCCAGCAGCTTGGGGACTAGCGGGGATAGGGATACGCAGTATTTT.